This TCR beta chain derives from a study of tumor-infiltrating lymphocytes in primary liver carcinoma. Trimming took 2 bases from V and 9 from J; bases not matched to a gene: 7. The germline V gene has CDR1 MNHEY and CDR2 SVGEGT. The CDR3 length is 13 residues. Both RNA and DNA were isolated together from about 20-30 mg of bulk tissue that had not been sorted. From around 520 ng of total RNA, TCR beta-specific cDNA was reverse-transcribed using a constant-region primer. What produced the TCR beta libraries was three nested multiplex PCR rounds using slightly modified ARM-PCR. Primers for the first two PCR rounds were TRBV1-TRBV30 forward primers and a C-beta reverse primer (approximately 10 cycles per round). TCRdb recomputed calls from the multiplex PCR reads with MiXCR, one row per CDR3 protein. The sample includes roughly 190,000 distinct CDR3 sequences, around four fifths of them seen just once.

This TCR came from a man aged 35 to 55 with primary liver carcinoma and hepatitis B virus infection. This chain uses TRBV6-2 or TRBV6-3 with TRBJ2-7; 7 bases match TRBD2. The specimen sequenced was tumor tissue from primary liver carcinoma. In DNA, the CDR3 is TGTGCCAGCAGTTACGGACTAGTAACTGGGCAGTACTTC. This codes for CASSYGLVTGQYF.